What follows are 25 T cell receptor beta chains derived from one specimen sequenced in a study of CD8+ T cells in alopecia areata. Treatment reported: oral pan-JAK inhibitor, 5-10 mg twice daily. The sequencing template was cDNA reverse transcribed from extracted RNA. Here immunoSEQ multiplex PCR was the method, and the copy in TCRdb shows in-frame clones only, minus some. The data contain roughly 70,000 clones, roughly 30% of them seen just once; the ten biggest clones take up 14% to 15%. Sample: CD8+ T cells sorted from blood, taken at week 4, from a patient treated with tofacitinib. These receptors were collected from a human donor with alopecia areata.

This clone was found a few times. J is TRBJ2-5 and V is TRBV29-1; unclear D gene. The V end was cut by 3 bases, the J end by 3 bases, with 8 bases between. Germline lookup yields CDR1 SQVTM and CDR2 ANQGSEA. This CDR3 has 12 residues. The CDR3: CSVEWVEETQYF. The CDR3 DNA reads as TGCAGCGTTGAGTGGGTCGAAGAGACCCAGTACTTC.

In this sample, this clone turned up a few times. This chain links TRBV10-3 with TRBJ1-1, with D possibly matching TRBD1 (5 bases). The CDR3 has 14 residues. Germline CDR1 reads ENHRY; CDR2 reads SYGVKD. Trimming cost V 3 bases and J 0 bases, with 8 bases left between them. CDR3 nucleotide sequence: TGTGCCATCAGTGAACTGGGGGTGAACACTGAAGCTTTCTTT. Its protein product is CAISELGVNTEAFF.

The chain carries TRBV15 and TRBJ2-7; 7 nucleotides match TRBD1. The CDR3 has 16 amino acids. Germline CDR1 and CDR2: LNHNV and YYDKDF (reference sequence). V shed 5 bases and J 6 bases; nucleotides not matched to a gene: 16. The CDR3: CATSAATGIIPSEQYF. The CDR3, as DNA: TGTGCCACCAGCGCGGCGACAGGGATAATCCCAAGCGAGCAGTACTTC.

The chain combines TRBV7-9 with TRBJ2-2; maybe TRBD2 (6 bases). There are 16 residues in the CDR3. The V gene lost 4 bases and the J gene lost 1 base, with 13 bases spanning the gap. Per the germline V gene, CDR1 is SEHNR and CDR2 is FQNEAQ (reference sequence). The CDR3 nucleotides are TGTGCCAGCAGCTCCCCGGGACTCGGGAACACCGGGGAGCTGTTTTTT. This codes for CASSSPGLGNTGELFF.

The DNA for the CDR3 is TGTGCCAGCAGTGAAAACGGGAACAGGGGGCAGGAGACCCAGTACTTC. Amino acids: CASSENGNRGQETQYF. The rearrangement joins TRBV6-1 to TRBJ2-5; TRBD1 aligns across 9 bases. The CDR3 has 16 amino acids. With 2 bases clipped from V and 5 bases from J, the junction kept 9 bases outside the gene matches. From germline, CDR1 is MNHNS and CDR2 SASEGT.

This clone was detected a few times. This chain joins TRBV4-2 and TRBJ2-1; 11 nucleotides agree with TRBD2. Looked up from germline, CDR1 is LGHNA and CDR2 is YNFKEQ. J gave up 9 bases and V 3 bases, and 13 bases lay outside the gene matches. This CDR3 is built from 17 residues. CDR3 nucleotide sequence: TGTGCCAGCAGCCAGGAACCCGGGACTAGCGGCAGTAGTGAGCAGTTCTTC. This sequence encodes CASSQEPGTSGSSEQFF.

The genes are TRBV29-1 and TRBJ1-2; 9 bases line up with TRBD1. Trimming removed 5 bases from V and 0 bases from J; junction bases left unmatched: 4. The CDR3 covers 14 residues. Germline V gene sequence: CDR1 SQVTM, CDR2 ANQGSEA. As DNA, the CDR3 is TGCAGCGTTCTTGGACAGGGGACTAACTATGGCTACACCTTC. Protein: CSVLGQGTNYGYTF. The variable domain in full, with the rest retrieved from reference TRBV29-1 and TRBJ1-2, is SAVISQKPSRDICQRGTSLTIQCQVDSQVTMMFWYRQQPGQSLTLIATANQGSEATYESGFVIDKFPISRPNLTFSTLTVSNMSPEDSSIYLCSVLGQGTNYGYTFGSGTRLTVV.

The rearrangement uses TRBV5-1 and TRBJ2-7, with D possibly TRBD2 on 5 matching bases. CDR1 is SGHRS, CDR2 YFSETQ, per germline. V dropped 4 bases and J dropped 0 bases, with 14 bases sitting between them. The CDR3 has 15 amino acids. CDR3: CASSPRRGSSYEQYF. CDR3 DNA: TGCGCCAGCAGCCCCAGGAGAGGGAGCTCCTACGAGCAGTACTTC. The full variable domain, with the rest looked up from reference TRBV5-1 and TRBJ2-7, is KAGVTQTPRYLIKTRGQQVTLSCSPISGHRSVSWYQQTPGQGLQFLFEYFSETQRNKGNFPGRFSGRQFSNSRSEMNVSTLELGDSALYLCASSPRRGSSYEQYFGPGTRLTVT.

The CDR3 DNA is TGCGCCAGCAGCCACGGACAGGGGGACTACGAGCAGTACTTC. This codes for CASSHGQGDYEQYF. The chain joins TRBV4-1 to TRBJ2-7, with 10 bases aligning to TRBD1. Germline loops: CDR1 MGHRA, CDR2 YSYEKL. CDR3 length: 14 amino acids. The J segment lost 3 bases and the V segment lost 3 bases, leaving 2 bases of the junction unmatched.

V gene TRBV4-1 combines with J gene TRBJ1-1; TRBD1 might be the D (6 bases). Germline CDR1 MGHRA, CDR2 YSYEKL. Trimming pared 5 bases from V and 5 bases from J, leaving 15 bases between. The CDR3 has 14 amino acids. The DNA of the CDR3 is TGCGCCAGCAGCGAGCGGACAGATCGTACTGAAGCTTTCTTT. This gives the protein CASSERTDRTEAFF.

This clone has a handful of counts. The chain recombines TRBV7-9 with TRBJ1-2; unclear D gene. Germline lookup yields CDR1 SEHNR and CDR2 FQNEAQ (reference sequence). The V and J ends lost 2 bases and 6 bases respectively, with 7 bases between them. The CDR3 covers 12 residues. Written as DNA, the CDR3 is TGTGCCAGCAGCTTATATACCGATGGCTACACCTTC. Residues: CASSLYTDGYTF.

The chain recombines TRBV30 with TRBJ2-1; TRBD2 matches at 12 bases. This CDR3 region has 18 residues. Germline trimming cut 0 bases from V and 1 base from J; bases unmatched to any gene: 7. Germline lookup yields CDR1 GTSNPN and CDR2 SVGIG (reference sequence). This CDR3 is CAWSVELAGGLSYNEQFF. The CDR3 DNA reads TGTGCCTGGAGTGTGGAGCTAGCGGGAGGGTTATCCTACAATGAGCAGTTCTTC.

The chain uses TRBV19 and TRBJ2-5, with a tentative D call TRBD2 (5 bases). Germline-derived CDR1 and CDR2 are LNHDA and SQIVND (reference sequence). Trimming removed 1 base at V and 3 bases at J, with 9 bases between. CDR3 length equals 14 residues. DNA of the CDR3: TGTGCCAGTAGTATAGGCCAGAGGGAAGAGACCCAGTACTTC. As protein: CASSIGQREETQYF. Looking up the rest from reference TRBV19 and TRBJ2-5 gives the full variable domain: DGGITQSPKYLFRKEGQNVTLSCEQNLNHDAMYWYRQDPGQGLRLIYYSQIVNDFQKGDIAEGYSVSREKKESFPLTVTSAQKNPTAFYLCASSIGQREETQYFGPGTRLLVL.

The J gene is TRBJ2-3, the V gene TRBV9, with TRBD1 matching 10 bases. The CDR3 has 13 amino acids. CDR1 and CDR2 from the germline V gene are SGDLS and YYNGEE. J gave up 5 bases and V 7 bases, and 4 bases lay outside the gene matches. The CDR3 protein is CASGTGAVDTQYF. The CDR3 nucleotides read TGTGCCAGCGGGACAGGGGCGGTAGATACGCAGTATTTT.

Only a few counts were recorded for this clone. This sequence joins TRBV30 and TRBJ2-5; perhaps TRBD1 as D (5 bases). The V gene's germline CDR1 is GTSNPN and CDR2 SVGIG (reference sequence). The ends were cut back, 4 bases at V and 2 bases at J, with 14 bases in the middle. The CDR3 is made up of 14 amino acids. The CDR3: CAWTAQGWQETQYF. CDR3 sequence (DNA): TGTGCCTGGACGGCTCAGGGTTGGCAAGAGACCCAGTACTTC.

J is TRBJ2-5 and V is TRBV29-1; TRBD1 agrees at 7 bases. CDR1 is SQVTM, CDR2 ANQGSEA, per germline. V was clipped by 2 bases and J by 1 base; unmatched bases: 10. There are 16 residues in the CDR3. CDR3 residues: CSVEKRQGWPQETQYF. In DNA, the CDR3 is TGCAGCGTTGAAAAACGACAGGGCTGGCCCCAAGAGACCCAGTACTTC.

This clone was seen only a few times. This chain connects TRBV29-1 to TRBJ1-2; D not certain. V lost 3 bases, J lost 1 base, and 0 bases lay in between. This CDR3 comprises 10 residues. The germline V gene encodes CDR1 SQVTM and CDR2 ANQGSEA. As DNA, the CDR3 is TGCAGCGTTGATAACTATGGCTACACCTTC. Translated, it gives CSVDNYGYTF.

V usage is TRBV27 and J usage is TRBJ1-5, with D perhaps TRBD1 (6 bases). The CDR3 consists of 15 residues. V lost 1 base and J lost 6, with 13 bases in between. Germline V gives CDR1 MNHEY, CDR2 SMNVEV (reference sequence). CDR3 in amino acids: CASSLWGQSGQPQHF. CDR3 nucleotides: TGTGCCAGCAGTTTATGGGGGCAGAGTGGTCAGCCCCAGCATTTT.

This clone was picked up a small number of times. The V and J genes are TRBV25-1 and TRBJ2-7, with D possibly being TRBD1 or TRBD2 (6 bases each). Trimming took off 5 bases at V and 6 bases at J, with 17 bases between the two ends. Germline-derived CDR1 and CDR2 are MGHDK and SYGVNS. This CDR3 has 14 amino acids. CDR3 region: CASSLGGGMVEQYF. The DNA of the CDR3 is TGTGCCAGCAGTCTAGGAGGGGGTATGGTCGAGCAGTACTTC.

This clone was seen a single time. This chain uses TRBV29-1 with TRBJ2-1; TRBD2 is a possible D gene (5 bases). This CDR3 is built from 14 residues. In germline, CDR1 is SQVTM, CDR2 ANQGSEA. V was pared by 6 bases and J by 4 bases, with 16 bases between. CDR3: CSVYILDPYNEQFF. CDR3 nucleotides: TGCAGCGTCTATATACTAGACCCGTACAATGAGCAGTTCTTC.

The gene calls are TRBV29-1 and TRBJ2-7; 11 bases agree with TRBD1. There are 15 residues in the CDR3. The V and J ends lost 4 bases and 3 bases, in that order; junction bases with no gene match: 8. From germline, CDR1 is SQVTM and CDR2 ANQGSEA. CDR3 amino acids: CSVGGGGTGGYEQYF. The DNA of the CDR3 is TGCAGCGTTGGAGGTGGGGGGACAGGGGGCTACGAGCAGTACTTC.

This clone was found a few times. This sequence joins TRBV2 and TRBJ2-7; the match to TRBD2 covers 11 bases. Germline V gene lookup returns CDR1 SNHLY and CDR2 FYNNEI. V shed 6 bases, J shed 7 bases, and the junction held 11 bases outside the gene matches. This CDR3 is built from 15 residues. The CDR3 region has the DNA TGTGCCAGCAGCGGGGCTAGCGGGAGGTCGGAAGAGCAGTACTTC. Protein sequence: CASSGASGRSEEQYF.

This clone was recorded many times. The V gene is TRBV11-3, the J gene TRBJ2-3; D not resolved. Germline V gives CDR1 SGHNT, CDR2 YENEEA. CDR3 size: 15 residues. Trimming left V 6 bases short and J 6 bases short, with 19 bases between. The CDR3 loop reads CASSPTVLAGDTQYF. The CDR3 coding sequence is TGTGCCAGCAGTCCCACCGTGCTTGCTGGTGATACGCAGTATTTT.

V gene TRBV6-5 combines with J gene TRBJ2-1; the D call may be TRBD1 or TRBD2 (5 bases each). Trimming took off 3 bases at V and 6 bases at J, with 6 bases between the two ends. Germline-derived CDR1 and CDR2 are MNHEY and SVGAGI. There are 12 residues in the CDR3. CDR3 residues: CASSYGGNEQFF. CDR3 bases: TGTGCCAGCAGTTATGGGGGCAATGAGCAGTTCTTC.

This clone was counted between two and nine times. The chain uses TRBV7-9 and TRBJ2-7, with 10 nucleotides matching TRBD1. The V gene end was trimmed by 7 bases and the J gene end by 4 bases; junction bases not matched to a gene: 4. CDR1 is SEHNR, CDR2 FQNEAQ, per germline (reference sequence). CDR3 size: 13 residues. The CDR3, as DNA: TGTGCCAGCACAGGACAGGGGGTATACGAGCAGTACTTC. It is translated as CASTGQGVYEQYF.